The 21 T cell receptor beta chains below come from one sample, sequenced in a study of blood T cell repertoires in COVID-19. Libraries were prepared by immunoSEQ multiplex PCR; TCRdb keeps only in-frame clonotypes and omits some of them. The table shows 220,000 or so clones, with around 80% occurring only once. Sequenced: peripheral blood. These receptors were obtained from a woman aged 80 or older with acute or convalescent COVID-19.

V is TRBV5-6 and J is TRBJ1-6, with a possible D match to TRBD1 (5 bases). V gave up 5 bases and J gave up 7 bases, with 19 bases separating them. Germline V CDR1 and CDR2: SGHDT, YYEEEE. This CDR3 has 16 residues. CDR3 sequence reads: CASSPNPGLRNSPLHF. The CDR3 DNA follows: TGTGCCAGCAGTCCCAATCCGGGACTCAGAAATTCACCCCTCCACTTT.

This chain uses TRBV5-8 with TRBJ1-3; possibly TRBD1 for D (6 bases). This CDR3 spans 13 amino acids. V lost 4 bases to trimming and J lost 7 bases, with 12 bases between them. The germline V gene has CDR1 SGHTS and CDR2 YDEGEE. Here the CDR3 reads CASSGQFFNTIYF. The CDR3 nucleotides are TGTGCCAGCAGCGGACAGTTCTTCAACACCATATATTTT. The entire variable domain, with the rest obtained from reference TRBV5-8 and TRBJ1-3, is as follows: EAGVTQSPTHLIKTRGQQATLRCSPISGHTSVYWYQQALGLGLQFLLWYDEGEERNRGNFPPRFSGRQFPNYSSELNVNALELEDSALYLCASSGQFFNTIYFGEGSWLTVV.

This chain uses TRBV19 with TRBJ2-1; the D gene is possibly TRBD2 (7 bases). In germline, CDR1 is LNHDA, CDR2 SQIVND (reference sequence). The V gene lost 7 bases and the J gene lost 7 bases, with 17 bases spanning the gap. There are 14 residues in the CDR3. CDR3 sequence: CASKAPGGLNEQFF. In nucleotides, the CDR3 is TGTGCCAGTAAGGCCCCCGGGGGGCTGAATGAGCAGTTCTTC.

The chain combines TRBV7-2 with TRBJ1-4; TRBD1 agrees at 8 bases. The CDR3 loop spans 15 amino acids. The germline V gene has CDR1 SGHTA and CDR2 FQGNSA. V lost 5 bases, J lost 7 bases, and 9 bases stayed unmatched. CDR3 in DNA: TGTGCCAGCAGCGCCCGCGGACAGGGAACTGAAAAACTGTTTTTT. Translated, it gives CASSARGQGTEKLFF.

The genes are TRBV18 and TRBJ1-5, with a tentative D call TRBD1 (6 bases). This CDR3 is 14 amino acids long. CDR1 is KGHSH, CDR2 LQKENI, per germline. V lost 2 bases to trimming and J lost 6 bases, with 11 bases between them. For the CDR3, the DNA is TGTGCCAGCTCACCATCAGGGGTAGGTCAGCCCCAGCATTTT. Translating gives CASSPSGVGQPQHF.

The rearrangement joins TRBV11-2 to TRBJ1-1; a possible D gene is TRBD1 (6 bases). V lost 4 bases and J 10 bases, leaving 22 bases between the germline ends. Germline assignment: CDR1 SGHAT and CDR2 FQNNGV. The CDR3 is 15 residues long. CDR3 residues: CASSSRTVGFGGAFF. The CDR3 DNA sequence: TGTGCCAGCAGCTCTCGGACAGTAGGGTTCGGTGGAGCTTTCTTT.

The V call is TRBV19, the J call TRBJ1-5; D is possibly TRBD1 (6 bases). This CDR3 has 16 amino acids. Germline assignment: CDR1 LNHDA and CDR2 SQIVND (reference sequence). The ends were cut back, 6 bases at V and 1 base at J, with 16 bases in the middle. As DNA, the CDR3 is TGTGCCAGTAGGAACGACCCAGGGGTGAGCAATCAGCCCCAGCATTTT. It yields the protein CASRNDPGVSNQPQHF.

The J gene is TRBJ2-3, the V gene TRBV4-3; maybe TRBD1 (6 bases). Germline-derived CDR1 and CDR2 are LGHNA and YSLEER. The CDR3 spans 18 residues. V gave up 0 bases and J gave up 0 bases, with 16 bases separating them. This CDR3 reads CASSQDPGQTTSTDTQYF. DNA for the CDR3: TGCGCCAGCAGCCAAGATCCTGGACAGACAACTAGCACAGATACGCAGTATTTT.

The chain is built from TRBV6-6 and TRBJ1-5; 7 nucleotides match TRBD1. In germline, CDR1 is MNHNY, CDR2 SVGAGI (reference sequence). The CDR3 has 16 residues. The trim removed 5 bases at V and 2 bases at J, leaving 9 bases unmatched. The CDR3 reads CASSQLTGNGNQPQHF. Here the CDR3 DNA reads TGTGCCAGCAGTCAGCTGACAGGGAACGGCAATCAGCCCCAGCATTTT.

This chain links TRBV19 with TRBJ1-5; no firm D call. Germline V gives CDR1 LNHDA, CDR2 SQIVND (reference sequence). V was trimmed by 5 bases and J by 2 bases, leaving 10 bases between them. The CDR3 runs 14 residues. The CDR3 sequence: CASSFRGGNQPQHF. In DNA form, the CDR3 reads TGTGCCAGTAGTTTTCGCGGTGGCAATCAGCCCCAGCATTTT.

The count of this clone is one. The DNA for the CDR3 is TGTGCCAGCAGCCCCGAAACCTCGACAGGGAAGAACACTGAAGCTTTCTTT. This sequence encodes CASSPETSTGKNTEAFF. The genes are TRBV11-2 and TRBJ1-1; 7 nucleotides align to TRBD1. The CDR3 has 17 residues. CDR1 and CDR2 from the germline V gene are SGHAT and FQNNGV. The V and J ends lost 5 bases and 1 base, in that order; junction bases with no gene match: 13.

The chain is built from TRBV7-3 and TRBJ2-7, with 12 bases that match TRBD2. This CDR3 spans 15 amino acids. V trimming: 5 bases; J trimming: 4 bases; junction bases outside the gene matches: 6. From germline, CDR1 is SGHTA and CDR2 FQGTGA. The CDR3: CASSPGLAGSYEQYF. CDR3 bases: TGTGCCAGCAGCCCAGGACTAGCGGGAAGTTACGAGCAGTACTTC.

The chain recombines TRBV19 with TRBJ1-1; TRBD1 might be the D (5 bases). The ends were cut back, 3 bases at V and 7 bases at J, with 21 bases in the middle. The CDR3 has 16 amino acids. Germline V CDR1 and CDR2: LNHDA, SQIVND (reference sequence). DNA for the CDR3: TGTGCCAGTAGTATGCTCCCCCGGGGGGGTGTTGGTGAAGCTTTCTTT. Its translation is CASSMLPRGGVGEAFF.

The J gene is TRBJ2-1, the V gene TRBV7-9; D unresolved. V was trimmed by 4 bases and J by 8 bases, leaving 6 bases between them. The CDR3 is 11 residues long. Per the germline V gene, CDR1 is SEHNR and CDR2 is FQNEAQ (reference sequence). In DNA, the CDR3 is TGTGCCAGCAGCTCAGATCATGAGCAGTTCTTC. The encoded protein is CASSSDHEQFF.

The V and J genes are TRBV3-1 (or the pseudogene TRBV3-2) and TRBJ1-1, with D possibly being TRBD1 (6 bases). This CDR3 spans 16 amino acids. Germline values: CDR1 LGHDT, CDR2 YNNKEL (reference sequence). V lost 4 bases, J lost 3 bases, and 18 bases lay in between. CDR3 region: CASSRLQGTGDTEAFF. The DNA of the CDR3 is TGTGCCAGCAGCCGTCTACAGGGCACTGGGGACACTGAAGCTTTCTTT.

V is TRBV2 and J is TRBJ1-4; possibly TRBD1 for D (6 bases). Germline CDR1 and CDR2: SNHLY and FYNNEI. CDR3 length: 14 amino acids. Trimming pared 6 bases from V and 0 bases from J, leaving 8 bases between. As DNA, the CDR3 is TGTGCCAGCAGGGACAGTGCAACTAATGAAAAACTGTTTTTT. This codes for CASRDSATNEKLFF.

The chain couples TRBV3-1 (or the pseudogene TRBV3-2) to TRBJ1-2; 7 bases match TRBD1. The CDR3 consists of 13 residues. In germline, CDR1 is LGHDT, CDR2 YNNKEL (reference sequence). V lost 11 bases and J lost 5; bases outside the gene matches: 11. The CDR3 sequence is CAAGWTGGYGYTF. CDR3 nucleotide sequence: TGTGCCGCGGGATGGACAGGAGGTTATGGCTACACCTTC.

This chain links TRBV5-6 with TRBJ1-2; no definite D call. Trimming stripped 2 bases from V and 1 base from J, with 15 bases between. CDR3 size: 16 residues. CDR1 and CDR2 (germline): SGHDT, YYEEEE. CDR3 coding DNA: TGTGCCAGCAGCTTACATCTCGGGAGGATTAACTATGGCTACACCTTC. This gives the protein CASSLHLGRINYGYTF. Full variable domain (remainder filled in from reference TRBV5-6 and TRBJ1-2): DAGVTQSPTHLIKTRGQQVTLRCSPKSGHDTVSWYQQALGQGPQFIFQYYEEEERQRGNFPDRFSGHQFPNYSSELNVNALLLGDSALYLCASSLHLGRINYGYTFGSGTRLTVV.

The rearrangement links TRBV4-1 to TRBJ2-7; 11 nucleotides match TRBD1. Per the germline V gene, CDR1 is MGHRA and CDR2 is YSYEKL. After removal of 4 bases from V and 2 bases from J, the junction contained 4 bases not matched to a gene. This CDR3 comprises 15 residues. The CDR3 nucleotides are TGCGCCAGCAGCCTGGGACAGGGGGTTACCTACGAGCAGTACTTC. Its translation is CASSLGQGVTYEQYF.

The rearrangement joins TRBV7-2 to TRBJ2-5; 13 bases fit TRBD2. V dropped 5 bases and J dropped 4; count of bases not matched to a gene: 7. CDR1 and CDR2 (germline): SGHTA, FQGNSA. The CDR3 runs to 16 residues. CDR3 bases: TGTGCCAGCAGCACCCGGACTAGCGGGAGAGGAGAGACCCAGTACTTC. Translated: CASSTRTSGRGETQYF.

The rearrangement joins TRBV19 to TRBJ1-2; D is perhaps TRBD1 (6 bases). From germline, CDR1 is LNHDA and CDR2 SQIVND (reference sequence). This CDR3 contains 14 residues. The ends were cut back, 4 bases at V and 6 bases at J, with 15 bases in the middle. Written as DNA, the CDR3 is TGTGCCAGTAGTAGACAGGTTCTTAGGAATGGCTACACCTTC. Amino acid sequence: CASSRQVLRNGYTF.